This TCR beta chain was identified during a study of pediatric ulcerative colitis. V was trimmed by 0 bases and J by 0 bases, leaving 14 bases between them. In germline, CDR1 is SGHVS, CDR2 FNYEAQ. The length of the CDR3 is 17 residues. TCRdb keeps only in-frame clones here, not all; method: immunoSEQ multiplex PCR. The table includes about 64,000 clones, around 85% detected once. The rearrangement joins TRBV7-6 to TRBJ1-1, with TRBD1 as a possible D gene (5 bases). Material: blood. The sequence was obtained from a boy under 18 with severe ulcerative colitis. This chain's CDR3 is CASSLARGSGMNTEAFF. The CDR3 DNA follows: TGTGCCAGCAGCTTAGCGCGGGGGTCCGGAATGAACACTGAAGCTTTCTTT.